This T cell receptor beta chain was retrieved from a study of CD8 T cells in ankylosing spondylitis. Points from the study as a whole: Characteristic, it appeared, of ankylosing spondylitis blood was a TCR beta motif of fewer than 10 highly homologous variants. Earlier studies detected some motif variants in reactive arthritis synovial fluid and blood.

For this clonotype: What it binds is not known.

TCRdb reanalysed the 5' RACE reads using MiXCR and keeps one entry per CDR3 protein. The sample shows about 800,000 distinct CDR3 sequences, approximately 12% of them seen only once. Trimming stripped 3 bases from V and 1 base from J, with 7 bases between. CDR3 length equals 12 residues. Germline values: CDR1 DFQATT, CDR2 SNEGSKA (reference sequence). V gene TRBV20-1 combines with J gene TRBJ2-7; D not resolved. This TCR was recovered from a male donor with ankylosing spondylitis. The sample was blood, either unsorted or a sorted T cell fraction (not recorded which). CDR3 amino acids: CSARGMSYEQYF. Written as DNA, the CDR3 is TGCAGTGCTAGGGGTATGTCCTACGAGCAGTACTTC.